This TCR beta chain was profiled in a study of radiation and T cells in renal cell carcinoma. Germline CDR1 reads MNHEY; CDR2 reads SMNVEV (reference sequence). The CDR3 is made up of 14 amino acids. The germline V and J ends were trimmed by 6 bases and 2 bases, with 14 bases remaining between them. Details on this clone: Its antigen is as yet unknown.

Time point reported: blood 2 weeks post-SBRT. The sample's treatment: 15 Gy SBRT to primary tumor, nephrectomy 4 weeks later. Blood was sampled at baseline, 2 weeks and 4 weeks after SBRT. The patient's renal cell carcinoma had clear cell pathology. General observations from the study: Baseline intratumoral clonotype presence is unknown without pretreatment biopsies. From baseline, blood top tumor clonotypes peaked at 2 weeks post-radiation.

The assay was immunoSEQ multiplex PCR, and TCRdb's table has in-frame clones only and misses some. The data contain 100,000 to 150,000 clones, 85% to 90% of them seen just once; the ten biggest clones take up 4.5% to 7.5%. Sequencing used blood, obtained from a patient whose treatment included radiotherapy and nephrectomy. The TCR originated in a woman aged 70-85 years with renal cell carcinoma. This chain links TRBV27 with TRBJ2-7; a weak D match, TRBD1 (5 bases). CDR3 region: CASSFSVGPYEQYF. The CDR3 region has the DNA TGTGCCAGCAGCTTTTCGGTGGGGCCCTACGAGCAGTACTTC.